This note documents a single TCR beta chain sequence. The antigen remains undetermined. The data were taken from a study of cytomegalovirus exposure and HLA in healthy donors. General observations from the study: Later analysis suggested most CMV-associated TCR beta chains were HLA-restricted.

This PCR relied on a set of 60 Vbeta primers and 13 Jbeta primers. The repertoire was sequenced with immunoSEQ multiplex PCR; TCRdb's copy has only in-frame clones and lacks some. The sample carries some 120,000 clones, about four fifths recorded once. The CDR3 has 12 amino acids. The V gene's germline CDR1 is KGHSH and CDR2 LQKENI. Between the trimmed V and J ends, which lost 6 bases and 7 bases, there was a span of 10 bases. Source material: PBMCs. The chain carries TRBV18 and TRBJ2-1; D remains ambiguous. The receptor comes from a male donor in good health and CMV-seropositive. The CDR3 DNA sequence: TGTGCCAGCTCCCGAGCCAGGAATGAGCAGTTCTTC. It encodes CASSRARNEQFF.